The 14 T cell receptor beta chains presented below share a single source sample, sequenced in a study of cytomegalovirus exposure and HLA in healthy donors. The PCR made use of 60 Vbeta and 13 Jbeta primers. Assay: immunoSEQ multiplex PCR; the TCRdb copy retains only in-frame clones and omits some. The table records approximately 110,000 clones, 60% to 80% of them present only once. The sequencing input was PBMCs. Receptor source: a man aged 50-60 years in good health and CMV-seropositive.

This clone occurred a few times. The chain uses TRBV4-1 and TRBJ2-3; 13 bases map to TRBD2. V lost 0 bases to trimming and J lost 7 bases; unmatched junction nucleotides: 4. Germline V gene data show CDR1 as MGHRA and CDR2 as YSYEKL. The CDR3 contains 16 residues. The CDR3 spells CASSQEAGLAGYTQYF. The CDR3 DNA is TGCGCCAGCAGCCAAGAGGCGGGACTAGCGGGGTATACGCAGTATTTT.

This chain connects TRBV7-9 to TRBJ2-5; the D gene is possibly TRBD2 (6 bases). V was trimmed by 5 bases and J by 11 bases, leaving 24 bases between them. Germline CDR1 reads SEHNR; CDR2 reads FQNEAQ (reference sequence). The CDR3 runs to 15 residues. The CDR3 reads CASSAGGGIVGEQYF. The DNA of the CDR3 is TGTGCCAGCAGCGCCGGGGGAGGTATAGTGGGTGAGCAGTACTTC.

The V gene is TRBV5-1, the J gene TRBJ1-1, with D possibly being TRBD1 (6 bases). CDR3 length: 14 residues. Germline V gives CDR1 SGHRS, CDR2 YFSETQ. The ends were cut back, 3 bases at V and 5 bases at J, with 14 bases in the middle. Here the CDR3 DNA reads TGCGCCAGCAGCTCAAATGGACAGATTACTGAAGCTTTCTTT. It is translated as CASSSNGQITEAFF.

This clone was seen at least ten times. The chain links TRBV6-5 to TRBJ2-2, with D possibly being TRBD1 (6 bases). The CDR3 totals 14 residues. V was pared by 6 bases and J by 7 bases, with 15 bases between. Germline CDR1 and CDR2: MNHEY and SVGAGI. CDR3 bases: TGTGCCAGCAGGGCAGGGGATCGGATCGGGGAGCTGTTTTTT. It encodes CASRAGDRIGELFF.

CDR3 DNA: TGTGCCAGTAGTCCCGGGACTAGCAGCTCCGGGGAGCTGTTTTTT. Translated, it gives CASSPGTSSSGELFF. This chain links TRBV19 with TRBJ2-2; 9 bases agree with TRBD2. Germline V gene sequence: CDR1 LNHDA, CDR2 SQIVND (reference sequence). V lost 5 bases to trimming and J lost 6 bases; unmatched junction nucleotides: 7. This CDR3 is 15 amino acids long.

The chain combines TRBV6-6 with TRBJ1-1; the D gene is possibly TRBD1 (5 bases). V lost 7 bases and J lost 1, with 10 bases in between. CDR1 is MNHNY and CDR2 is SVGAGI in the germline V gene (reference sequence). The CDR3 is 13 residues long. Here the CDR3 reads CASTTAANTEAFF. The CDR3 DNA sequence: TGTGCCAGCACGACAGCCGCGAACACTGAAGCTTTCTTT.

V and J are TRBV6-5 and TRBJ2-4, with 9 bases aligning to TRBD1. The CDR3 totals 15 residues. Germline CDR1 is MNHEY and CDR2 is SVGAGI. V was clipped by 2 bases and J by 4 bases; unmatched bases: 3. CDR3 DNA: TGTGCCAGCAGTTACGGGACAGGGACTAAAAACATTCAGTACTTC. Translated, it gives CASSYGTGTKNIQYF.

This clone was seen only once. The chain has TRBV7-2 and TRBJ1-2; no firm D call. CDR1 and CDR2 (germline): SGHTA, FQGNSA. This CDR3 is 12 amino acids long. Trimming shortened V by 5 bases and J by 9 bases, and 13 bases separated the two germline ends. CDR3 in amino acids: CASSPLEESYTF. CDR3 nucleotides: TGTGCCAGCAGCCCACTCGAAGAGAGCTACACCTTC.

The chain joins TRBV5-1 to TRBJ2-2; 8 positions agree with TRBD1. Germline V gives CDR1 SGHRS, CDR2 YFSETQ. Germline trimming cut 4 bases from V and 5 bases from J; bases unmatched to any gene: 7. This CDR3 region has 15 residues. CDR3 DNA: TGCGCCAGCAGCCCGGGGACAGGCCGGACCGGGGAGCTGTTTTTT. Protein: CASSPGTGRTGELFF.

V gene TRBV18 combines with J gene TRBJ1-1; D is possibly TRBD1 (5 bases). The V end lost 1 base, the J end lost 3 bases, and 12 bases lay between the germline ends. Germline V gives CDR1 KGHSH, CDR2 LQKENI. The CDR3 spans 15 residues. Here the CDR3 reads CASSPLRDWDTEAFF. The CDR3 nucleotides are TGTGCCAGCTCACCACTCCGGGACTGGGACACTGAAGCTTTCTTT.

J is TRBJ2-1 and V is TRBV13; the match to TRBD2 covers 9 bases. V trimming: 2 bases; J trimming: 0 bases; junction bases outside the gene matches: 2. The CDR3 has 16 residues. CDR1 and CDR2 from the germline V gene are PRHDT and FYEKMQ (reference sequence). The CDR3 sequence: CASSLRLAVSYNEQFF. For the CDR3, the DNA is TGTGCCAGCAGCTTAAGACTAGCGGTCTCCTACAATGAGCAGTTCTTC.

The J gene is TRBJ2-4, the V gene TRBV4-1; TRBD1 aligns across 10 bases. V was pared by 3 bases and J by 4 bases, with 6 bases of the junction left unmatched. The germline CDR1 and CDR2 sequences are MGHRA and YSYEKL. The CDR3 length is 16 residues. Written as DNA, the CDR3 is TGCGCCAGCAGCCAGCCGCGACAGGGGGCGAAAAACATTCAGTACTTC. Amino acids: CASSQPRQGAKNIQYF.

The rearrangement joins TRBV2 to TRBJ2-3; 10 bases are shared with TRBD2. The CDR3 contains 16 residues. The V gene end was trimmed by 5 bases and the J gene end by 3 bases; junction bases not matched to a gene: 8. Germline CDR1 reads SNHLY; CDR2 reads FYNNEI. CDR3 sequence reads: CASSLIVLAGTDTQYF. CDR3 DNA sequence: TGTGCCAGCAGTTTAATCGTACTAGCGGGAACAGATACGCAGTATTTT.

This sequence joins TRBV2 and TRBJ2-3; 7 positions agree with TRBD2. Germline values: CDR1 SNHLY, CDR2 FYNNEI. Trimming removed 7 bases from V and 2 bases from J; junction bases left unmatched: 6. This CDR3 region has 14 residues. The CDR3 DNA reads as TGTGCCAGCAAGACTAGCTGGGCCACAGATACGCAGTATTTT. Encoded protein: CASKTSWATDTQYF.